Below, one T cell receptor (beta chain) is given with its context. These data belong to a study of blood T cell repertoires in COVID-19. Study in general: The United States, Italy and Spain provided the acute and convalescent COVID-19 samples.

Assay: immunoSEQ multiplex PCR; the TCRdb copy retains only in-frame clones and omits some. This sample yields tens of thousands of clones, of which roughly 90% are seen a single time; roughly 1.2% belongs to the top ten. The receptor comes from a woman aged 60-75 years with acute or convalescent COVID-19. The sample comprised peripheral blood.

In nucleotides, the CDR3 is TGTGCTAGTGTCGCAGATTCCTTCTATGGCTACACCTTC. Encoded protein: CASVADSFYGYTF. The chain couples TRBV12-5 to TRBJ1-2; no reliable D call. Trimming removed 7 bases at V and 4 bases at J, with 13 bases between. The CDR3 sequence is 13 residues long. Germline CDR1 is LGHNT and CDR2 is FRNRAP.